One T cell receptor (beta chain) is described in this entry. Everyone who took part was roughly 18 to 89 years old, and they came from 24 US areas. Cohort 3 recovery required two negative PCRs, clearance, or symptom resolution. Germline V gene sequence: CDR1 GTSNPN, CDR2 SVGIG (reference sequence). The CDR3 has 16 amino acids. The V segment lost 4 bases and the J segment 5 bases; nucleotides outside the gene matches: 15. As handled by the study authors: For nucleated cells, counts were estimated from reference gene primer amplification. Method: immunoSEQ multiplex PCR; TCRdb's copy keeps in-frame clones and lacks some. The DNA was the basis for D and trimming; V, J and clone size are from that table. Of roughly 500,000 clones in the sample, over 75% were seen once. This sample was included in a study of blood T cell repertoires in COVID-19. The wider study: Nucleic acid was either cDNA or gDNA, and it came from T cells, B-cell-depleted T cells, or PBMCs.

This sequence joins TRBV30 and TRBJ1-2, with 8 bases lining up with TRBD1. The sequence was obtained from a woman aged 40 to 50 who had recovered from COVID-19. Sequenced material: PBMCs or T cells enriched from blood (not recorded which). This chain's CDR3 is CAWTDGQGKFLYGYTF. The CDR3 DNA sequence: TGTGCCTGGACCGACGGACAGGGTAAATTCTTGTATGGCTACACCTTC.